This TCR beta chain was found in a study of T-cell reconstitution after alpha-beta-depleted transplantation in children. In germline, CDR1 is MGHDK, CDR2 SYGVNS. Trimming stripped 0 bases from V and 3 bases from J, with 8 bases between. The CDR3 covers 14 residues. Notes on this clonotype: The antigen is undetermined.

Construction of the TCRbeta library involved unique molecular identifiers. One entry per CDR3 protein results from TCRdb running MiXCR on the PCR reads. Among hundreds of thousands of distinct CDR3 sequences listed, about 15% were seen once. Study-level points and caveats: At the one-year point after transplant, T-cell counts and TCRbeta diversity were found to come mostly from T cells that had been newly produced. From surviving recipient T cells and thymic progenitors came the high day-60 TCRbeta diversity observed in some patients. Reports say that about two months after transplant, the alpha-beta T cells came out of several hundred graft clones that had expanded.

Sequences were derived from PBMCs, mostly from graft donor cells, sampled 360 days after TCRalphabeta/CD19-depleted stem cell transplant. The V gene is TRBV25-1, the J gene TRBJ1-1; D is unclear. This receptor was taken from a male patient aged 2-9 years who had a stem cell transplant for acute lymphoblastic leukemia, so the T cells may come from the graft donor. As DNA, the CDR3 is TGTGCCAGCAGTGAATATAATTGGGACACTGAAGCTTTCTTT. This translates into CASSEYNWDTEAFF.